The clone carrying this T cell receptor (beta chain) occurred once. Its antigen is as yet unknown. The data derive from a study of cytomegalovirus exposure and HLA in healthy donors. Germline trimming cut 0 bases from V and 4 bases from J; bases unmatched to any gene: 16. The V gene's germline CDR1 is LNHNV and CDR2 YYDKDF (reference sequence). This CDR3 is built from 19 residues. Study-wide findings and caveats: For TCR beta chains, V- and J-gene trimming was later linked to a missense DCLRE1C variant. In a later analysis, productive TCRs from donors in an Asian-associated ancestry cluster reportedly carried fewer N-insertions than the cohort mean. For cytomegalovirus status, the classifier reportedly gave diagnoses with high specificity and sensitivity.

The primer mix had 60 Vbeta and 13 Jbeta primers. As processed by the authors: Later analysis identified some 80 million unique TCR beta chains, some 10 million shared. Profiled with immunoSEQ multiplex PCR; TCRdb holds only in-frame clones, not every one. V, J and clone size reflect that table, while D and trimming were determined from the DNA. Of around 180,000 clones in the sample, roughly 86% were seen once. The sample taken for sequencing was PBMCs. This TCR derives from a girl between 10 and 17 years old in good health and CMV-seropositive. The chain combines TRBV15 with TRBJ2-3; 7 bases match TRBD1. CDR3 region: CATSRDSWDSERAADTQYF. The CDR3 DNA follows: TGTGCCACCAGCAGAGATTCTTGGGACAGTGAGAGAGCCGCAGATACGCAGTATTTT.